Described below is a single TCR beta chain sequence and its context. The sample originates from a study of blood T cell repertoires in COVID-19. The germline V gene has CDR1 MDHEN and CDR2 SYDVKM. The CDR3 length is 14 residues. V was trimmed by 5 bases and J by 8 bases, leaving 18 bases between them. The table came from immunoSEQ multiplex PCR; TCRdb's copy has only in-frame clones and leaves some out. The sample contains about 230,000 clones, 65% to 90% of which appear only once. The sequencing input was peripheral blood. This chain connects TRBV28 to TRBJ1-2, with a possible D match to TRBD1 (5 bases). This receptor was taken from a woman aged 45-65 years with acute or convalescent COVID-19. The CDR3: CASSLPRQGSGYTF. CDR3 nucleotide sequence: TGTGCCAGCAGTCTTCCCCGGCAGGGTAGCGGCTACACCTTC.